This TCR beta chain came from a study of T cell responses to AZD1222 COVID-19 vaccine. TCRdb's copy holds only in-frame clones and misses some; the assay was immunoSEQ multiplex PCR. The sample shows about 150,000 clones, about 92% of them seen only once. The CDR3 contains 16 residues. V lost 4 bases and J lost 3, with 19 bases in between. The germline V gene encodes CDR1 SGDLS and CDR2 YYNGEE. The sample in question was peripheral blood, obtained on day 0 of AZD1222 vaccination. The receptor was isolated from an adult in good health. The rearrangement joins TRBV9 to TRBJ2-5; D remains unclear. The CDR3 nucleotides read TGTGCCAGCAGCCCAGGCGGTTACGGATTCGAAGAGACCCAGTACTTC. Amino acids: CASSPGGYGFEETQYF.